This T cell receptor beta chain was recorded in a study of breast tumors, draining lymph nodes, adjacent tissues. Axillary draining lymph nodes of breast cancer patients supplied the node samples. TCRdb re-analysed the multiplex PCR reads in MiXCR, keeping a single row per CDR3 protein. The sample holds about 270,000 distinct CDR3 sequences, under 35% seen once. This clonotype was found many times. The TCR comes from a female donor with breast cancer. Some clones in this sample may be carry-over from other donors' samples. The sequencing input was axillary lymph node tissue.

The chain's CDR3 is CASSLDRGGVKDTQYF. The CDR3 bases are TGTGCCAGCAGCCTTGACAGGGGTGGGGTAAAAGATACGCAGTATTTT. This chain joins TRBV5-4 and TRBJ2-3, with 8 bases fitting TRBD1. V shed 4 bases and J 5 bases; nucleotides not matched to a gene: 12. Germline V gene data show CDR1 as SGHNT and CDR2 as YYREEE (reference sequence). The CDR3 consists of 16 residues.